The rows below give T cell receptor beta chains drawn from one sample of a study of blood T cell repertoires in COVID-19. The repertoire was sequenced with immunoSEQ multiplex PCR; TCRdb's copy has only in-frame clones and lacks some. The sample lists about 180,000 clones; roughly 86% were seen once. The sequenced sample was peripheral blood. Every receptor here comes from a man aged 40-55 years with active or convalescent COVID-19. The CDR3 runs from the conserved cysteine through the conserved F or W. D genes are given only for firm matches. Clone size appears in some rows only: once, few, many, or a class for an expanded clone.

clone size: NA
V gene: TRBV6-2/TRBV6-3
CDR3 length: 15
D gene: TRBD2
J gene: TRBJ2-1
CDR3 protein: CASSTGLANFNEQFF
CDR3 DNA: TGTGCCAGCAGTACCGGACTAGCAAATTTCAATGAGCAGTTCTTC

clone size: NA
V gene: TRBV19
CDR3 length: 15
D gene: NA
J gene: TRBJ1-6
CDR3 protein: CASSIFTQGNSPLHF
CDR3 DNA: TGTGCCAGTAGTATTTTCACCCAGGGGAATTCACCCCTCCACTTT

clone size: NA
V gene: TRBV25-1
CDR3 length: 13
D gene: NA
J gene: TRBJ1-2
CDR3 protein: CASSEAAQGRMDF
CDR3 DNA: TGTGCCAGCAGTGAAGCAGCGCAGGGCCGAATGGATTTC

clone size: once
V gene: TRBV7-2
CDR3 length: 13
D gene: NA
J gene: TRBJ1-2
CDR3 protein: CASSLAPGGGYTF
CDR3 DNA: TGTGCCAGCAGCCTAGCCCCGGGGGGAGGCTACACCTTC

clone size: NA
V gene: TRBV19
CDR3 length: 13
D gene: NA
J gene: TRBJ2-2
CDR3 protein: CASSVPGAGELFF
CDR3 DNA: TGTGCCAGTAGTGTCCCAGGGGCCGGGGAGCTGTTTTTT

clone size: NA
V gene: TRBV6-5
CDR3 length: 11
D gene: NA
J gene: TRBJ2-7
CDR3 protein: CASRNTYEQYF
CDR3 DNA: TGTGCCAGCAGAAACACCTACGAGCAGTACTTC

clone size: NA
V gene: TRBV12-5
CDR3 length: 15
D gene: NA
J gene: TRBJ2-7
CDR3 protein: CASREQGKGTYEQYF
CDR3 DNA: TGTGCTAGTAGGGAACAGGGTAAAGGGACCTACGAGCAGTACTTC

clone size: NA
V gene: TRBV3-1/TRBV3-2
CDR3 length: 16
D gene: NA
J gene: TRBJ1-1
CDR3 protein: CASSPRPGLQNTEAFF
CDR3 DNA: TGTGCCAGCAGCCCTCGTCCGGGACTCCAGAACACTGAAGCTTTCTTT

clone size: NA
V gene: TRBV6-1
CDR3 length: 14
D gene: NA
J gene: TRBJ1-2
CDR3 protein: CASSELGGWDGYTF
CDR3 DNA: TGTGCCAGCAGTGAACTGGGGGGATGGGACGGCTACACCTTC

clone size: once
V gene: TRBV19
CDR3 length: 16
D gene: NA
J gene: TRBJ2-2
CDR3 protein: CASSAPERGKVGELFF
CDR3 DNA: TGTGCCAGTAGTGCCCCAGAACGGGGGAAAGTCGGGGAGCTGTTTTTT

clone size: NA
V gene: TRBV2
CDR3 length: 16
D gene: NA
J gene: TRBJ1-6
CDR3 protein: CASRLQGSSYNSPLHF
CDR3 DNA: TGTGCCAGCAGACTACAGGGAAGCTCCTATAATTCACCCCTCCACTTT

clone size: NA
V gene: TRBV5-1
CDR3 length: 15
D gene: NA
J gene: TRBJ2-2
CDR3 protein: CASSLNLPNTGELFF
CDR3 DNA: TGCGCCAGCAGCTTGAACTTGCCAAACACCGGGGAGCTGTTTTTT

clone size: NA
V gene: TRBV5-6
CDR3 length: 16
D gene: TRBD1
J gene: TRBJ1-2
CDR3 protein: CASSLDGTGSGDGYTF
CDR3 DNA: TGTGCCAGCAGCTTGGACGGGACAGGGTCTGGGGATGGCTACACCTTC

clone size: NA
V gene: TRBV28
CDR3 length: 13
D gene: TRBD1
J gene: TRBJ1-4
CDR3 protein: CASLQGAGEKLFF
CDR3 DNA: TGTGCCAGCCTCCAGGGGGCCGGGGAAAAACTGTTTTTT

clone size: NA
V gene: TRBV25-1
CDR3 length: 15
D gene: TRBD1
J gene: TRBJ2-1
CDR3 protein: CASSEPRQGDNEQFF
CDR3 DNA: TGTGCCAGCAGTGAACCCCGACAGGGGGACAATGAGCAGTTCTTC

clone size: NA
V gene: TRBV12-3/TRBV12-4
CDR3 length: 13
D gene: NA
J gene: TRBJ1-5
CDR3 protein: CASSPGSNQPQHF
CDR3 DNA: TGTGCCAGCAGTCCCGGGTCCAATCAGCCCCAGCATTTT

clone size: NA
V gene: TRBV6-4
CDR3 length: 17
D gene: TRBD1
J gene: TRBJ2-7
CDR3 protein: CASRERLDRISSYEQYF
CDR3 DNA: TGTGCCAGCAGAGAACGCCTGGACAGGATCAGCTCCTACGAGCAGTACTTC

clone size: NA
V gene: TRBV28
CDR3 length: 14
D gene: NA
J gene: TRBJ1-1
CDR3 protein: CASRALTGNTEAFF
CDR3 DNA: TGTGCCAGCAGAGCCCTTACAGGGAACACTGAAGCTTTCTTT

clone size: NA
V gene: TRBV29-1
CDR3 length: 10
D gene: NA
J gene: TRBJ2-1
CDR3 protein: CSVAYNEQFF
CDR3 DNA: TGCAGCGTTGCTTACAATGAGCAGTTCTTC

clone size: NA
V gene: TRBV20-1
CDR3 length: 13
D gene: NA
J gene: TRBJ2-1
CDR3 protein: CSASRGAFNEQFF
CDR3 DNA: TGCAGTGCTAGTCGGGGGGCCTTCAATGAGCAGTTCTTC

clone size: NA
V gene: TRBV19
CDR3 length: 17
D gene: NA
J gene: TRBJ2-1
CDR3 protein: CASSKTYSQSPNNEQFF
CDR3 DNA: TGTGCCAGTAGCAAAACCTACAGCCAAAGCCCAAACAATGAGCAGTTCTTC

clone size: NA
V gene: TRBV28
CDR3 length: 16
D gene: NA
J gene: TRBJ1-5
CDR3 protein: CASIVGGAESNQPQHF
CDR3 DNA: TGTGCCAGCATTGTGGGGGGGGCGGAAAGCAATCAGCCCCAGCATTTT

clone size: NA
V gene: TRBV28
CDR3 length: 13
D gene: TRBD1
J gene: TRBJ2-1
CDR3 protein: CASMTGFGNEQFF
CDR3 DNA: TGTGCCAGCATGACAGGGTTTGGCAATGAGCAGTTCTTC

clone size: NA
V gene: TRBV28
CDR3 length: 15
D gene: NA
J gene: TRBJ1-6
CDR3 protein: CASSPWTDYNSPLHF
CDR3 DNA: TGTGCCAGCAGTCCTTGGACAGACTATAATTCACCCCTCCACTTT

clone size: NA
V gene: TRBV27
CDR3 length: 17
D gene: TRBD2
J gene: TRBJ2-7
CDR3 protein: CASSPGTSGGSSYEQYF
CDR3 DNA: TGTGCCAGCAGTCCAGGGACTAGCGGGGGGTCCTCCTACGAGCAGTACTTC

clone size: NA
V gene: TRBV6-5
CDR3 length: 14
D gene: NA
J gene: TRBJ1-3
CDR3 protein: CAAGGSSSGNTIYF
CDR3 DNA: TGTGCGGCGGGGGGTTCTTCCTCTGGAAACACCATATATTTT

clone size: NA
V gene: TRBV7-2
CDR3 length: 13
D gene: NA
J gene: TRBJ2-7
CDR3 protein: CASSPDTTYEQYF
CDR3 DNA: TGTGCCAGCAGCCCGGACACCACCTACGAGCAGTACTTC

clone size: NA
V gene: TRBV6-5
CDR3 length: 15
D gene: TRBD1
J gene: TRBJ2-3
CDR3 protein: CASRETGASTDTQYF
CDR3 DNA: TGTGCCAGCAGGGAGACAGGGGCCTCCACAGATACGCAGTATTTT

clone size: NA
V gene: TRBV2
CDR3 length: 13
D gene: TRBD1
J gene: TRBJ2-3
CDR3 protein: CASSEKGGGTQYF
CDR3 DNA: TGTGCCAGCAGTGAAAAAGGGGGCGGTACGCAGTATTTT

clone size: NA
V gene: TRBV12-3/TRBV12-4
CDR3 length: 12
D gene: TRBD2
J gene: TRBJ2-1
CDR3 protein: CASSGGVDEQFF
CDR3 DNA: TGTGCCAGCAGTGGGGGGGTCGATGAGCAGTTCTTC

clone size: once
V gene: TRBV7-2
CDR3 length: 16
D gene: TRBD1
J gene: TRBJ1-4
CDR3 protein: CASSLGRGQHNEKLFF
CDR3 DNA: TGTGCCAGCAGCTTGGGTCGGGGACAGCATAATGAAAAACTGTTTTTT

clone size: NA
V gene: TRBV13
CDR3 length: 17
D gene: NA
J gene: TRBJ1-2
CDR3 protein: CASSPTLDKGGTVGYTF
CDR3 DNA: TGTGCCAGCAGCCCAACCCTCGACAAGGGGGGGACTGTTGGCTACACCTTC

clone size: NA
V gene: TRBV7-2
CDR3 length: 17
D gene: TRBD1
J gene: TRBJ1-4
CDR3 protein: CASSPIGRRGLSEKLFF
CDR3 DNA: TGTGCCAGCAGCCCGATAGGCCGCAGGGGGCTGTCTGAAAAACTGTTTTTT

clone size: few
V gene: TRBV19
CDR3 length: 15
D gene: NA
J gene: TRBJ1-5
CDR3 protein: CASSAQKTGNQPQHF
CDR3 DNA: TGTGCCAGTAGCGCACAGAAAACGGGGAATCAGCCCCAGCATTTT

clone size: NA
V gene: TRBV5-1
CDR3 length: 14
D gene: TRBD1
J gene: TRBJ1-1
CDR3 protein: CASSMDRQGNRAFF
CDR3 DNA: TGCGCCAGCAGCATGGACCGACAGGGTAATAGAGCTTTCTTT

clone size: NA
V gene: TRBV18
CDR3 length: 16
D gene: TRBD1
J gene: TRBJ1-5
CDR3 protein: CASSQGTGGSIQPQHF
CDR3 DNA: TGTGCCAGCTCGCAGGGGACAGGGGGTTCCATTCAGCCCCAGCATTTT

clone size: few
V gene: TRBV5-1
CDR3 length: 14
D gene: NA
J gene: TRBJ1-4
CDR3 protein: CASSFGQGAEKLFF
CDR3 DNA: TGCGCCAGCAGCTTCGGTCAGGGTGCTGAAAAACTGTTTTTT

clone size: NA
V gene: TRBV12-3/TRBV12-4
CDR3 length: 13
D gene: NA
J gene: TRBJ1-3
CDR3 protein: CASTPSVENTIYF
CDR3 DNA: TGTGCCAGCACCCCTAGCGTTGAAAACACCATATATTTT

clone size: few
V gene: TRBV7-2
CDR3 length: 15
D gene: TRBD1
J gene: TRBJ1-2
CDR3 protein: CASSLKGQDFYGYTF
CDR3 DNA: TGTGCCAGCAGCTTAAAGGGACAGGATTTCTATGGCTACACCTTC

clone size: few
V gene: TRBV5-4
CDR3 length: 14
D gene: NA
J gene: TRBJ1-2
CDR3 protein: CASRTGGADYGYTF
CDR3 DNA: TGTGCCAGCAGGACCGGAGGGGCTGACTATGGCTACACCTTC

clone size: NA
V gene: TRBV5-1
CDR3 length: 14
D gene: NA
J gene: TRBJ1-1
CDR3 protein: CASSLDYKNTEAFF
CDR3 DNA: TGCGCCAGCAGCTTGGATTACAAGAACACTGAAGCTTTCTTT

clone size: NA
V gene: TRBV2
CDR3 length: 13
D gene: NA
J gene: TRBJ2-7
CDR3 protein: CASRNGGTYEQYF
CDR3 DNA: TGTGCCAGCAGGAATGGGGGGACCTACGAGCAGTACTTC

clone size: NA
V gene: TRBV30
CDR3 length: 13
D gene: NA
J gene: TRBJ1-3
CDR3 protein: CAWSTTGGNTIYF
CDR3 DNA: TGTGCCTGGAGCACTACAGGTGGAAACACCATATATTTT

clone size: NA
V gene: TRBV18
CDR3 length: 15
D gene: NA
J gene: TRBJ1-5
CDR3 protein: CASSQQTSGNQPQHF
CDR3 DNA: TGTGCCAGCTCACAGCAGACGAGCGGGAATCAGCCCCAGCATTTT

clone size: NA
V gene: TRBV11-3
CDR3 length: 14
D gene: TRBD2
J gene: TRBJ2-1
CDR3 protein: CASSFGGAIDEQFF
CDR3 DNA: TGTGCCAGCAGCTTCGGGGGGGCTATCGATGAGCAGTTCTTC

clone size: few
V gene: TRBV28
CDR3 length: 15
D gene: TRBD1
J gene: TRBJ1-1
CDR3 protein: CASFTGGSFGTEAFF
CDR3 DNA: TGTGCCAGTTTCACAGGGGGATCCTTTGGAACTGAAGCTTTCTTT

clone size: NA
V gene: TRBV19
CDR3 length: 14
D gene: NA
J gene: TRBJ1-6
CDR3 protein: CASSIGTDNSPLHF
CDR3 DNA: TGTGCCAGTAGTATAGGGACAGATAATTCACCCCTCCACTTT

clone size: NA
V gene: TRBV6-6
CDR3 length: 13
D gene: NA
J gene: TRBJ2-7
CDR3 protein: CASSTGSPYEQYF
CDR3 DNA: TGTGCCAGCAGTACCGGGTCGCCCTACGAGCAGTACTTC

clone size: NA
V gene: TRBV12-3/TRBV12-4
CDR3 length: 11
D gene: NA
J gene: TRBJ1-1
CDR3 protein: CASTGNTEAFF
CDR3 DNA: TGTGCCAGCACCGGGAACACTGAAGCTTTCTTT

clone size: NA
V gene: TRBV5-6
CDR3 length: 14
D gene: NA
J gene: TRBJ1-4
CDR3 protein: CASSSPGGNEKLFF
CDR3 DNA: TGTGCCAGCAGCTCACCCGGGGGAAATGAAAAACTGTTTTTT

clone size: once
V gene: TRBV4-3
CDR3 length: 14
D gene: NA
J gene: TRBJ1-6
CDR3 protein: CASSQDREDSPLHF
CDR3 DNA: TGCGCCAGCAGCCAAGATCGGGAGGATTCACCCCTCCACTTT

clone size: once
V gene: TRBV9
CDR3 length: 18
D gene: TRBD1
J gene: TRBJ2-7
CDR3 protein: CASSGNRDRKPADYEQYF
CDR3 DNA: TGTGCCAGCAGCGGGAACCGGGACAGGAAACCGGCGGACTACGAGCAGTACTTC

clone size: NA
V gene: TRBV5-1
CDR3 length: 14
D gene: NA
J gene: TRBJ1-1
CDR3 protein: CASSRGQWDTEAFF
CDR3 DNA: TGCGCCAGCAGCCGAGGCCAGTGGGACACTGAAGCTTTCTTT

clone size: NA
V gene: TRBV20-1
CDR3 length: 11
D gene: NA
J gene: TRBJ2-3
CDR3 protein: CSAGDSDTQYF
CDR3 DNA: TGCAGTGCTGGGGACTCAGATACGCAGTATTTT

clone size: NA
V gene: TRBV28
CDR3 length: 16
D gene: TRBD1
J gene: TRBJ2-3
CDR3 protein: CASRHTGTGGTDTQYF
CDR3 DNA: TGTGCCAGCAGACACACCGGGACAGGGGGCACAGATACGCAGTATTTT

clone size: NA
V gene: TRBV10-3
CDR3 length: 14
D gene: TRBD1
J gene: TRBJ1-2
CDR3 protein: CAITSLDRGLGYTF
CDR3 DNA: TGTGCCATCACTTCCTTGGACAGGGGGCTGGGCTACACCTTC

clone size: NA
V gene: TRBV7-6
CDR3 length: 16
D gene: NA
J gene: TRBJ2-1
CDR3 protein: CASSPSSGSSYNEQFF
CDR3 DNA: TGTGCCAGCAGCCCATCGTCAGGCAGCTCCTACAATGAGCAGTTCTTC

clone size: NA
V gene: TRBV2
CDR3 length: 11
D gene: NA
J gene: TRBJ2-2
CDR3 protein: CACVNTGELFF
CDR3 DNA: TGTGCCTGCGTGAACACCGGGGAGCTGTTTTTT

clone size: NA
V gene: TRBV2
CDR3 length: 15
D gene: TRBD1
J gene: TRBJ1-5
CDR3 protein: CASSADRYSNQPQHF
CDR3 DNA: TGTGCCAGCAGCGCGGACAGGTATAGCAATCAGCCCCAGCATTTT

clone size: NA
V gene: TRBV14
CDR3 length: 15
D gene: NA
J gene: TRBJ1-3
CDR3 protein: CASSKGHGIGNTIYF
CDR3 DNA: TGTGCCAGCAGCAAGGGACACGGAATCGGAAACACCATATATTTT